The 16 T cell receptor beta chains below were found in one sample sequenced in a study of blood T cells in healthy people across ages. The authors ran a second PCR of 7 to 11 cycles using a sample-barcoded 5' primer and a J-beta primer mix. TCRdb reanalysed the 5' RACE reads using MiXCR and keeps one entry per CDR3 protein. The profile shows some 1.6 million distinct CDR3 sequences, 34% of them singletons. Sequencing used blood. These receptors all come from a woman aged 30 to 39 in good health.

This chain links TRBV9 with TRBJ2-5; maybe TRBD2 (5 bases). This CDR3 comprises 14 residues. Per germline, CDR1 SGDLS and CDR2 YYNGEE. V shed 5 bases and J shed 5 bases, with 16 bases lying between them. This CDR3 reads CASSKDGVGETQYF. CDR3 sequence (DNA): TGTGCCAGCAGTAAGGACGGGGTGGGGGAGACCCAGTACTTC. The whole variable domain, filled in from reference TRBV9 and TRBJ2-5, reads DSGVTQTPKHLITATGQRVTLRCSPRSGDLSVYWYQQSLDQGLQFLIQYYNGEERAKGNILERFSAQQFPDLHSELNLSSLELGDSALYFCASSKDGVGETQYFGPGTRLLVL.

This clonotype was observed a handful of times. The chain employs TRBV9 and TRBJ1-1; TRBD1 agrees at 8 bases. The CDR3 totals 15 residues. The germline V gene encodes CDR1 SGDLS and CDR2 YYNGEE. The ends lost 5 bases at V and 5 bases at J; junction bases unmatched: 11. CDR3 sequence (DNA): TGTGCCAGCAGTCCCAGACAGGGGTCGGGTACTGAAGCTTTCTTT. It translates to CASSPRQGSGTEAFF.

The V gene is TRBV5-6, the J gene TRBJ1-1; D may be TRBD1 (6 bases). With 0 bases removed from V and 9 bases from J, the gap between germline ends came to 21 bases. Germline loops: CDR1 SGHDT, CDR2 YYEEEE. CDR3 length: 16 amino acids. This CDR3 is CASSLGAGASAGKAFF. The CDR3 region has the DNA TGTGCCAGCAGCTTGGGGGCAGGGGCGTCCGCTGGCAAAGCTTTCTTT.

V gene TRBV7-9 combines with J gene TRBJ2-7; 13 nucleotides line up with TRBD2. V lost 8 bases to trimming and J lost 5 bases; unmatched junction nucleotides: 6. The CDR3 is made up of 14 amino acids. Germline V gene data show CDR1 as SEHNR and CDR2 as FQNEAQ (reference sequence). The CDR3 coding sequence is TGTGCCAGCGGCTACGGACTAGCGGGAGACGAGCAGTACTTC. Its protein is CASGYGLAGDEQYF.

A word on this clonotype: This sequence may be a read error, since a much larger clone differs from it by one base. The J gene is TRBJ1-1, the V gene TRBV3-1; weak D call: TRBD1 (6 bases). V was shortened by 4 bases and J by 8 bases, with 14 bases between the two germline ends. The CDR3 is 13 residues long. Germline loops: CDR1 LGHDT, CDR2 YNNKEL (reference sequence). Written as DNA, the CDR3 is TGTGCCAGCAGCCCCCACGAGACAGGAGAAGCTTTCTTT. Translated: CASSPHETGEAFF.

The rearrangement uses TRBV9 and TRBJ2-7, with 7 positions matching TRBD2. Per the germline V gene, CDR1 is SGDLS and CDR2 is YYNGEE. V trimming: 0 bases; J trimming: 2 bases; junction bases outside the gene matches: 5. The CDR3 totals 15 residues. DNA for the CDR3: TGTGCCAGCAGCGTAGTTGCTAGCGGTGCCTACGAGCAGTACTTC. Translating gives CASSVVASGAYEQYF.

J is TRBJ2-2 and V is TRBV3-1; TRBD2 is a possible D gene (6 bases). CDR1 and CDR2 (germline): LGHDT, YNNKEL (reference sequence). The CDR3 is made up of 15 amino acids. Trimming left V 4 bases short and J 1 base short, with 10 bases between. The CDR3 here is CASSPRDLNTGELFF. CDR3 bases: TGTGCCAGCAGCCCGAGGGACTTGAACACCGGGGAGCTGTTTTTT.

The rearrangement joins TRBV7-9 to TRBJ2-2; a possible D gene is TRBD2 (5 bases). Germline CDR1 and CDR2: SEHNR and FQNEAQ (reference sequence). V lost 1 base, J lost 6 bases, and 9 bases lay in between. The CDR3 totals 14 residues. The CDR3: CASSLVGEPGELFF. In nucleotides, the CDR3 is TGTGCCAGCAGCTTAGTCGGGGAGCCCGGGGAGCTGTTTTTT. The complete variable domain, with remaining parts taken from reference TRBV7-9 and TRBJ2-2, reads DTGVSQNPRHKITKRGQNVTFRCDPISEHNRLYWYRQTLGQGPEFLTYFQNEAQLEKSRLLSDRFSAERPKGSFSTLEIQRTEQGDSAMYLCASSLVGEPGELFFGEGSRLTVL.

This clonotype appeared many times. CDR3 sequence (DNA): TGCAGTGCTAGATCGTGGGTTAATAGCTCCTACAATGAGCAGTTCTTC. As protein: CSARSWVNSSYNEQFF. The rearrangement uses TRBV20-1 and TRBJ2-1; D unclear. Per germline, CDR1 DFQATT and CDR2 SNEGSKA (reference sequence). The ends were cut back, 2 bases at V and 0 bases at J, with 14 bases in the middle. CDR3 length: 16 amino acids.

The chain carries TRBV5-6 and TRBJ2-5, with 7 bases identical to TRBD1. The CDR3 runs to 13 residues. Per germline, CDR1 SGHDT and CDR2 YYEEEE. J gave up 5 bases and V 3 bases, and 4 bases lay outside the gene matches. The CDR3 DNA sequence: TGTGCCAGCAGCTCAGGGGGAGTCGAGACCCAGTACTTC. Protein sequence: CASSSGGVETQYF.

The rearrangement uses TRBV11-2 and TRBJ2-7; the D gene is possibly TRBD1 (6 bases). The length of the CDR3 is 20 residues. The germline V and J ends were trimmed by 0 bases and 2 bases, with 26 bases remaining between them. Germline assignment: CDR1 SGHAT and CDR2 FQNNGV. The CDR3 region is CASSLDSSSYLKRGTYEQYF. The CDR3 DNA is TGTGCCAGCAGCTTAGATTCTTCAAGCTATTTGAAAAGGGGGACCTACGAGCAGTACTTC.

The rearrangement joins TRBV2 to TRBJ2-5, with TRBD2 identical over 10 bases. The J call is in doubt because the DNA end fits TRBJ2-7 better. CDR3 length: 14 residues. The germline CDR1 and CDR2 sequences are SNHLY and FYNNEI. The CDR3 sequence: CASRAGGLSYEQYF. The CDR3 DNA is TGTGCCAGCAGAGCGGGGGGGCTCTCCTACGAGCAGTACTTC.

The chain combines TRBV7-8 with TRBJ2-4; D is possibly TRBD1 (5 bases). The J call may not be correct, given that the DNA end is closer to TRBJ2-7. The CDR3 length is 14 residues. Germline assignment: CDR1 SGHVS and CDR2 FQNEAQ. The CDR3 DNA is TGTGCCAGCAGCTCAAGACAGACTGACTACGAGCAGTACTTC. This sequence encodes CASSSRQTDYEQYF.

The V and J genes are TRBV5-1 and TRBJ2-4, with TRBD1 matching 11 bases. Judging by the DNA end, TRBJ2-7 fits better; the J call may be wrong. The germline gives CDR1 SGHRS, CDR2 YFSETQ. This CDR3 has 18 residues. DNA for the CDR3: TGCGCCAGCAGCTTGGTGGGACAGGGGGTCCTCATAACCTACGAGCAGTACTTC. Translation gives CASSLVGQGVLITYEQYF.

The V call is TRBV7-6, the J call TRBJ2-3; 9 bases are a match to TRBD2. V dropped 1 base and J dropped 2; count of bases not matched to a gene: 4. The CDR3 length is 16 residues. The germline gives CDR1 SGHVS, CDR2 FNYEAQ. Written as DNA, the CDR3 is TGTGCCAGCAGCTTAGGAGGGACTAGCACCACAGATACGCAGTATTTT. It yields the protein CASSLGGTSTTDTQYF.

There are a few counts of this clonotype. The J gene is TRBJ2-7, the V gene TRBV12-3 or TRBV12-4; 16 bases match TRBD2. The CDR3 is 19 residues long. The J segment lost 0 bases and the V segment lost 6 bases, leaving 11 bases of the junction unmatched. The CDR3 region has the DNA TGTGCCAGCAGCCCGGGACTAGCGGGGGGGCGTTCGAGCTCCTACGAGCAGTACTTC. This encodes CASSPGLAGGRSSSYEQYF.